This entry lists 5 T cell receptor beta chains sequenced from one sample in a study of CD8+ T cells in alopecia areata. The treatment here: oral pan-JAK inhibitor, 5-10 mg twice daily. Sequencing used cDNA as its template, made by extracting RNA and reverse transcribing it. Repertoires were generated with immunoSEQ multiplex PCR, while TCRdb's copy carries only in-frame clones and drops some. Of around 190,000 clones listed, over 60% were seen once; the top ten hold about 4.2%. The sequences come from CD4+ T cells sorted from blood, collected at week 4, from a patient treated with tofacitinib. These receptors originate from a human donor with alopecia areata.

The sample holds a few counts of this clone. CDR3 coding DNA: TGCAGCGTCGCGGGGGGAGGGTCCCAAGGATCGCAGTACTTC. The encoded protein is CSVAGGGSQGSQYF. The gene calls are TRBV29-1 and TRBJ2-7; 8 nucleotides line up with TRBD2. Losses at the gene ends were 6 bases for V and 9 bases for J; bases not matched to a gene: 16. The CDR3 runs 14 residues. Germline values: CDR1 SQVTM, CDR2 ANQGSEA.

The J gene is TRBJ1-5, the V gene TRBV7-2; no definite D call. Germline CDR1 and CDR2: SGHTA and FQGNSA. The ends were cut back, 5 bases at V and 1 base at J, with 15 bases in the middle. The CDR3 consists of 16 residues. The CDR3 DNA reads TGTGCCAGCAGCCGTAGCGTAATCAGAAGCAATCAGCCCCAGCATTTT. Translation: CASSRSVIRSNQPQHF.

The V call is TRBV29-1, the J call TRBJ1-3, with D unclear. Germline-derived CDR1 and CDR2 are SQVTM and ANQGSEA. The V gene lost 4 bases and the J gene lost 4 bases, with 8 bases spanning the gap. The CDR3 runs to 12 residues. DNA for the CDR3: TGCAGCGTTGGAGGAGGGGGAAACACCATATATTTT. This encodes CSVGGGGNTIYF. The entire variable domain, with the rest obtained from reference TRBV29-1 and TRBJ1-3, is as follows: SAVISQKPSRDICQRGTSLTIQCQVDSQVTMMFWYRQQPGQSLTLIATANQGSEATYESGFVIDKFPISRPNLTFSTLTVSNMSPEDSSIYLCSVGGGGNTIYFGEGSWLTVV.

The V and J genes are TRBV5-4 and TRBJ1-2; the D gene is possibly TRBD1 (6 bases). V was cut by 0 bases and J by 7 bases, with 13 bases left in between. The V gene's germline CDR1 is SGHNT and CDR2 YYREEE (reference sequence). This CDR3 has 14 amino acids. The CDR3 reads CASSLDLQGRGYTF. CDR3 DNA: TGTGCCAGCAGCTTGGATCTCCAGGGGCGTGGCTACACCTTC.

Details on this clone: A junction end diverges from the germline sequence, so it may reflect a read error. The chain is built from TRBV30 and TRBJ1-1, with D possibly TRBD1 on 5 matching bases. The CDR3 is 12 residues long. Germline CDR1 GTSNPN, CDR2 SVGIG (reference sequence). The CDR3: CAWRAVTFRVAF. The CDR3 DNA sequence: TGTGCCTGGAGGGCCGTGACTTTCAGGGTAGCGTTT.